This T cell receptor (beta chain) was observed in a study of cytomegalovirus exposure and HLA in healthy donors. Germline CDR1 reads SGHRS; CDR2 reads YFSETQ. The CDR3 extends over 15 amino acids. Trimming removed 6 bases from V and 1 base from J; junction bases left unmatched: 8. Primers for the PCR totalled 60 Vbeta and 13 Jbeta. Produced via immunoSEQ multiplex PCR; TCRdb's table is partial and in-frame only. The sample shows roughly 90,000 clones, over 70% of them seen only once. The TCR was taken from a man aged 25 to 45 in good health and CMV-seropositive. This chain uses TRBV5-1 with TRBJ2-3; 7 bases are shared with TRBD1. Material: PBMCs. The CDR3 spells CASNPTGIGTDTQYF. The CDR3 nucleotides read TGCGCCAGCAACCCGACAGGGATCGGCACAGATACGCAGTATTTT.